A single sample is the source of the 4 T cell receptor beta chains below, sequenced in a study of spatial heterogeneity in lung cancer. Described time point: sample taken at primary tumor resection. Researchers sequenced whole RNA taken from tumor, nontumor lung or frozen PBMC without sorting. TCRdb re-called the 5' RACE reads through MiXCR, storing one row per CDR3 protein. Among around 89,000 distinct CDR3 sequences listed, about 12% were seen once. The sample was PBMCs, taken at surgery. The receptor source for this set is a male donor with early-stage non-small cell lung cancer.

The table lists this clonotype with many counts. The J gene is TRBJ2-7, the V gene TRBV20-1; 11 nucleotides match TRBD1. Germline loops: CDR1 DFQATT, CDR2 SNEGSKA (reference sequence). The V gene end was trimmed by 6 bases and the J gene end by 1 base; junction bases not matched to a gene: 5. This CDR3 is 14 amino acids long. CDR3: CSARGQGESYEQYF. The DNA of the CDR3 is TGCAGTGCCCGGGGACAGGGGGAATCCTACGAGCAGTACTTC.

In its sample, this clonotype was seen many times. The genes are TRBV5-1 and TRBJ1-4; D gene uncertain. The germline V gene has CDR1 SGHRS and CDR2 YFSETQ. V lost 0 bases to trimming and J lost 4 bases, with 10 bases between them. The CDR3 loop spans 15 amino acids. The CDR3 DNA follows: TGCGCCAGCAGCTTGGTCCCCGGACTTAATGAAAAACTGTTTTTT. The encoded protein is CASSLVPGLNEKLFF.

The table lists this clonotype with a few counts. The chain links TRBV4-1 to TRBJ2-7; possible D gene TRBD1, 7 bases. CDR3 size: 15 residues. Trimming took off 4 bases at V and 3 bases at J, with 16 bases between the two ends. The V gene's germline CDR1 is MGHRA and CDR2 YSYEKL. The DNA of the CDR3 is TGCGCCAGCAGCCGTCCTAGGGGGGACAGCTACGAGCAGTACTTC. It yields the protein CASSRPRGDSYEQYF.

This clonotype was recorded many times. This chain joins TRBV6-5 and TRBJ1-1; no clear D. V was pared by 6 bases and J by 4 bases, with 15 bases between. Germline assignment: CDR1 MNHEY and CDR2 SVGAGI. The CDR3 runs to 14 residues. The CDR3 DNA is TGTGCCAGCAGGGAATCGGGAGTAAGCACTGAAGCTTTCTTT. Protein: CASRESGVSTEAFF.